The 19 T cell receptor beta chains reported below all come from one sample, sequenced in a study of blood T cells in healthy people across ages. A second PCR of 7 to 11 cycles used a sample-barcoded 5' primer and a J-beta primer mix. TCRdb re-analysed the 5' RACE reads in MiXCR, keeping a single row per CDR3 protein. Of around 520,000 distinct CDR3 sequences listed, about 27% are singletons. The same data also went into a second study, on T cells of mothers and their children.

Sequenced material: blood. The receptor set was obtained from a boy aged 2 to 10 in good health.

This clonotype was recorded a few times. The chain has TRBV6-4 and TRBJ2-2; unclear D gene. The CDR3 runs 15 residues. The V end was cut by 0 bases, the J end by 2 bases, with 7 bases between. From germline, CDR1 is MRHNA and CDR2 SNTAGT. CDR3 sequence: CASSDSPRNTGELFF. CDR3 DNA sequence: TGTGCCAGCAGTGACTCACCACGCAACACCGGGGAGCTGTTTTTT.

This clonotype turned up a few times. The chain employs TRBV7-6 and TRBJ2-7; 9 positions agree with TRBD1. There are 15 residues in the CDR3. Trimming cost V 5 bases and J 2 bases; bases outside gene matches: 7. Germline-derived CDR1 and CDR2 are SGHVS and FNYEAQ. The CDR3: CASSHRTGDTYEQYF. The CDR3 bases are TGTGCCAGCAGCCACAGGACAGGGGATACCTACGAGCAGTACTTC.

The CDR3 is CAISESTLYTKTGQSYEQYF. In nucleotides, the CDR3 is TGTGCCATCAGTGAGTCGACTCTTTACACCAAGACAGGGCAGTCCTACGAGCAGTACTTC. The genes are TRBV10-3 and TRBJ2-7, with 7 bases identical to TRBD1. From germline, CDR1 is ENHRY and CDR2 SYGVKD. V lost 0 bases to trimming and J lost 1 base; unmatched junction nucleotides: 18. The CDR3 extends over 20 amino acids.

This clonotype was recorded a few times. V usage is TRBV5-4 and J usage is TRBJ1-1; 7 nucleotides match TRBD1. There are 13 residues in the CDR3. Germline loops: CDR1 SGHNT, CDR2 YYREEE (reference sequence). Germline trimming cut 2 bases from V and 6 bases from J; bases unmatched to any gene: 4. CDR3 nucleotide sequence: TGTGCCAGCAGCTTACCGGGACAGCCTGAAGCTTTCTTT. Translated: CASSLPGQPEAFF.

This chain uses TRBV7-9 with TRBJ1-1; TRBD1 might be the D (5 bases). CDR1 is SEHNR, CDR2 FQNEAQ, per germline (reference sequence). The CDR3 runs to 14 residues. The ends were cut back, 4 bases at V and 1 base at J, with 10 bases in the middle. CDR3 protein: CASSSGPTNTEAFF. The CDR3 DNA follows: TGTGCCAGCAGCTCGGGACCGACGAACACTGAAGCTTTCTTT.

This clonotype came up once. This chain uses TRBV19 with TRBJ2-7; tentatively, D is TRBD1 (5 bases). This CDR3 spans 14 amino acids. CDR1 LNHDA and CDR2 SQIVND come from the germline V gene (reference sequence). V lost 5 bases and J lost 0, with 11 bases in between. DNA for the CDR3: TGTGCCAGTAGTGGTGGGGCTAGCTCCTACGAGCAGTACTTC. Its protein is CASSGGASSYEQYF.

J is TRBJ2-7 and V is TRBV6-6; 7 bases are shared with TRBD1. The better agreement between TRBJ2-1 and the DNA end casts doubt on the J call. CDR1 and CDR2 from the germline V gene are MNHNY and SVGAGI (reference sequence). The length of the CDR3 is 15 residues. The CDR3: CASTPGDRRRDEQFF. In DNA form, the CDR3 reads TGTGCCAGCACCCCAGGGGACAGAAGGAGAGATGAGCAGTTCTTC.

The rearrangement uses TRBV30 and TRBJ2-6, with D perhaps TRBD1 (6 bases). V was shortened by 1 base and J by 0 bases, with 19 bases between the two germline ends. Germline CDR1 GTSNPN, CDR2 SVGIG (reference sequence). This CDR3 has 19 amino acids. The CDR3 DNA sequence: TGTGCCTGGAGTGGGAACAGGGTATACTTTCACTCTGGGGCCAACGTCCTGACTTTC. It translates to CAWSGNRVYFHSGANVLTF.

The rearrangement joins TRBV18 to TRBJ2-5, with D perhaps TRBD1 (6 bases). The J call may be faulty, since TRBJ2-7 better matches the DNA end. This CDR3 spans 13 amino acids. The germline V gene has CDR1 KGHSH and CDR2 LQKENI. CDR3 in amino acids: CASSAGARYEQYF. CDR3 DNA: TGTGCCAGCTCAGCAGGGGCGAGGTACGAGCAGTACTTC.

This chain connects TRBV3-1 to TRBJ2-6; the D gene is possibly TRBD1 (6 bases). The CDR3 totals 18 residues. Germline CDR1 LGHDT, CDR2 YNNKEL (reference sequence). Trimming took 4 bases from V and 1 from J, leaving 17 bases between them. CDR3 sequence reads: CASSRTQGLVSGANVLTF. The DNA of the CDR3 is TGTGCCAGCAGCCGCACACAGGGTTTGGTGTCTGGGGCCAACGTCCTGACTTTC.

The table lists this clonotype with a few counts. This chain uses TRBV6-2 or TRBV6-3 with TRBJ2-1, with a possible D match to TRBD2 (6 bases). The J call may be mistaken, given a closer DNA end match to TRBJ2-5. CDR1 MNHEY and CDR2 SVGEGT come from the germline V gene. The CDR3 length is 11 residues. The CDR3 loop is CASSDGGAQYF. The CDR3 DNA sequence: TGTGCCAGCAGTGACGGCGGGGCCCAGTACTTC.

The chain carries TRBV6-6 and TRBJ1-4; D is perhaps TRBD1 (6 bases). This CDR3 has 15 amino acids. The V end lost 6 bases, the J end lost 6 bases, and 17 bases lay between the germline ends. The germline gives CDR1 MNHNY, CDR2 SVGAGI (reference sequence). Here the CDR3 DNA reads TGTGCCAGCAGAATCCGGAGAGGGGGGGATGAAAAACTGTTTTTT. Its protein is CASRIRRGGDEKLFF.

The chain joins TRBV7-8 to TRBJ2-5; 7 nucleotides agree with TRBD2. The tail of the sequence fits TRBJ2-7 better, so the J call may be wrong. Germline CDR1 SGHVS, CDR2 FQNEAQ. There are 13 residues in the CDR3. CDR3 region: CASSSYGGSEQYF. The CDR3 DNA reads as TGTGCCAGCAGCTCATACGGCGGGAGCGAGCAGTACTTC.

This clonotype was observed a few times. V and J are TRBV5-5 and TRBJ1-1; D might be TRBD1 (5 bases). Germline-derived CDR1 and CDR2 are SGHKS and YYEKEE (reference sequence). There are 11 residues in the CDR3. V lost 7 bases, J lost 8 bases, and 12 bases lay in between. The chain's CDR3 is CASGGSLEAFF. The CDR3 bases are TGTGCCAGCGGGGGAAGCTTAGAAGCTTTCTTT. Variable domain in full (rest from reference TRBV5-5 and TRBJ1-1): DAGVTQSPTHLIKTRGQQVTLRCSPISGHKSVSWYQQVLGQGPQFIFQYYEKEERGRGNFPDRFSARQFPNYSSELNVNALLLGDSALYLCASGGSLEAFFGQGTRLTVV.

This rearrangement joins TRBV7-3 to TRBJ2-1, with TRBD1 matching 9 bases. J lost 6 bases, V lost 5 bases, and 5 bases had no gene match. This CDR3 is built from 14 residues. Germline CDR1 reads SGHTA; CDR2 reads FQGTGA. CDR3 in DNA: TGTGCCAGCAGCGCGGGACAGGGACCCAATGAGCAGTTCTTC. This encodes CASSAGQGPNEQFF.

This clonotype was recorded a few times. The gene calls are TRBV30 and TRBJ1-2, with D maybe TRBD1 (5 bases). Trimming removed 1 base from V and 0 bases from J, with 15 bases in between. Germline assignment: CDR1 GTSNPN and CDR2 SVGIG (reference sequence). This CDR3 is built from 16 residues. CDR3 region: CAWSAYLTAANYGYTF. For the CDR3, the DNA is TGTGCCTGGAGTGCCTACTTGACAGCAGCTAACTATGGCTACACCTTC.

This clonotype was detected only a few times. The genes are TRBV7-9 and TRBJ2-1; a weak D match, TRBD2 (6 bases). Germline CDR1 SEHNR, CDR2 FQNEAQ (reference sequence). The CDR3 runs 15 residues. V shed 5 bases and J shed 12 bases, with 23 bases lying between them. CDR3 in amino acids: CASSPRTRDSRRQFF. Written as DNA, the CDR3 is TGTGCCAGCAGCCCACGTACCCGGGACTCAAGGAGGCAGTTCTTC.

The genes are TRBV12-3 or TRBV12-4 and TRBJ1-5; TRBD1 is a possible D gene (5 bases). V was pared by 6 bases and J by 3 bases, with 18 bases between. This CDR3 is built from 16 residues. CDR3 sequence reads: CASSQWGWGDNQPQHF. The CDR3 nucleotides are TGTGCCAGCAGCCAATGGGGGTGGGGGGACAATCAGCCCCAGCATTTT.

This clonotype was counted between two and nine times. The V call is TRBV5-1, the J call TRBJ2-5; D possibly uses TRBD1 or TRBD2 (5 bases each). Trimming took 4 bases from V and 1 from J, leaving 11 bases between them. The CDR3 covers 14 residues. Germline assignment: CDR1 SGHRS and CDR2 YFSETQ. Here the CDR3 reads CASSLWDGQETQYF. DNA for the CDR3: TGCGCCAGCAGCCTGTGGGACGGCCAAGAGACCCAGTACTTC. Full variable domain (rest looked up from reference TRBV5-1 and TRBJ2-5): KAGVTQTPRYLIKTRGQQVTLSCSPISGHRSVSWYQQTPGQGLQFLFEYFSETQRNKGNFPGRFSGRQFSNSRSEMNVSTLELGDSALYLCASSLWDGQETQYFGPGTRLLVL.